This T cell receptor beta chain was identified in a study of siplizumab effects on memory and regulatory T cells. This table comes from immunoSEQ multiplex PCR, and its TCRdb copy is limited to in-frame clones, with some not included. The table records about 40,000 clones, roughly 90% of them present only once. Across a few donor pairs, the naive, memory, effector memory and TEMRA subsets were sequenced without stimulation. Germline values: CDR1 MNHEY, CDR2 SVGAGI. The CDR3 consists of 15 residues. V lost 7 bases to trimming and J lost 1 base, with 16 bases between them. Study-level results: Siplizumab gave mappable alloreactive CD4+ clones an average Treg-derived fraction of about 69%, against roughly 29% in controls. With siplizumab, cumulative frequency of CD4+ memory-derived alloreactive sequences dropped significantly. Alloreactive clones mapping to unstimulated subsets formed only a minor fraction.

For this clone: Its target is not known.

The source material was naive CD4+ T cells sorted from blood. This TCR was sampled from a human donor in good health. V gene TRBV6-5 combines with J gene TRBJ2-5; no clear D. The CDR3 coding sequence is TGTGCCAGCAAAAAACCAAACTCGGGCCAAGAGACCCAGTACTTC. Translation: CASKKPNSGQETQYF.